A selection of T cell receptor beta chains follows, all from one sample in a study of cytomegalovirus exposure and HLA in healthy donors. Using immunoSEQ multiplex PCR, the repertoire was profiled, and TCRdb retains in-frame clones only, with some absent. The table includes about 170,000 clones, about 80% detected once. The sequenced material came from PBMCs. These receptors originate from a female donor in good health and CMV-seronegative. Both conserved end residues are part of each CDR3.

j_call v_call cdr3_length cdr3_aa
TRBJ2-1 TRBV2 14 CASKSSGGENEQFF
TRBJ2-3 TRBV27 14 CASSLGLARDTQYF
TRBJ2-7 TRBV6-5 15 CASSYSASGSGEQYF
TRBJ1-1 TRBV7-9 11 CASSLASEAFF
TRBJ1-5 TRBV28 14 CATTTGGGNQPQHF
TRBJ2-6 TRBV30 13 CAWGHPGANVLTF
TRBJ1-2 TRBV2 14 CASIPSTGGYGYTF
TRBJ2-7 TRBV30 16 CAWSGVLAGGLYEQYF
TRBJ2-7 TRBV5-1 15 CASSQLGQGNGEQYF
TRBJ1-2 TRBV5-1 16 CASSLDGGVPNYGYTF
TRBJ1-5 TRBV19 15 CASSITGVINQPQHF
TRBJ1-4 TRBV12-5 15 CASGLGGQQREKLFF
TRBJ2-2 TRBV5-1 16 CASSLADRAGTGELFF
TRBJ1-1 TRBV19 13 CACRQVGGTEAFF
TRBJ2-5 TRBV9 15 CASSGTSGRLETQYF
TRBJ1-2 TRBV19 15 CASSPQGLSPGGYTF
TRBJ2-7 TRBV7-9 14 CASSSQATTYEQYF
TRBJ2-5 TRBV5-1 14 CASSLQGNQETQYF
TRBJ2-1 TRBV7-3 17 CASSVGAGDGSYNEQFF
TRBJ2-7 TRBV5-1 14 CASSRTSGSYEQYF
TRBJ2-3 TRBV5-4 16 CASSLGGRGPTDTQYF
TRBJ2-1 TRBV29-1 13 CSVVESSGSPEFF
TRBJ1-2 TRBV2 13 CASETGANYGYTF
TRBJ1-2 TRBV18 13 CASSLWTDDGYTF
TRBJ2-1 TRBV27 13 CASSYGGGNEQFF
TRBJ1-5 TRBV5-6 16 CASSFRQGGYNQPQHF
TRBJ1-1 TRBV29-1 15 CSVTGVSRGSTEAFF
TRBJ2-1 TRBV6-5 15 CASSRSRGNYNEQFF
TRBJ2-7 TRBV7-2 15 CASSTHRGSSYEQYF
TRBJ1-1 TRBV7-2 13 CASSLDRVTEAFF
TRBJ1-1 TRBV5-1 13 CASSLGGGFPAFF
TRBJ2-7 TRBV30 16 CAWSGTSGGALYEQYF
TRBJ1-2 TRBV9 15 CASSPRQGPYYGYTF